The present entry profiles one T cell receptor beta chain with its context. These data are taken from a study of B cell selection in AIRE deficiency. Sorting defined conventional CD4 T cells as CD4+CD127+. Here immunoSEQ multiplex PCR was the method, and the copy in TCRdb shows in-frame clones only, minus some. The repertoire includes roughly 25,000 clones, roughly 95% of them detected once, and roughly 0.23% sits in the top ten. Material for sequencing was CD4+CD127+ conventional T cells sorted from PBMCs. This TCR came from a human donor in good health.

CDR3 bases: TGTGCCAGCAGTGATTTATTTCCCCCTCAGCCCCAGCATTTT. Translation gives CASSDLFPPQPQHF. The rearrangement links TRBV2 to TRBJ1-5, with D uncertain. This CDR3 contains 14 residues. V lost 3 bases and J lost 6, with 12 bases in between. CDR1 and CDR2 from the germline V gene are SNHLY and FYNNEI.